The 10 T cell receptor beta chains listed next were all sequenced from one sample in a study of shared clonotypes between healthy human individuals. Profiled with immunoSEQ multiplex PCR; TCRdb holds only in-frame clones, not every one. The sample shows over 1.5 million clones, 95% to 99% of them seen only once. The sample comprised naive CD4+ T cells sorted from blood. The sample's subset: CD45RA+ positively selected. Receptor source: a man aged 30 to 45 in good health.

This rearrangement joins TRBV28 to TRBJ2-7; no clear D. Germline V gives CDR1 MDHEN, CDR2 SYDVKM. V lost 2 bases and J lost 4, with 6 bases in between. The CDR3 has 12 amino acids. The CDR3 region is CASSLEFYEQYF. Here the CDR3 DNA reads TGTGCCAGCAGTTTAGAGTTTTACGAGCAGTACTTC.

V usage is TRBV10-3 and J usage is TRBJ2-7; D not resolved. This CDR3 spans 13 amino acids. The germline gives CDR1 ENHRY, CDR2 SYGVKD. V was shortened by 6 bases and J by 2 bases, with 11 bases between the two germline ends. The DNA for the CDR3 is TGTGCCATCAGAGAGGCAGGAACCTACGAGCAGTACTTC. It specifies CAIREAGTYEQYF.

CDR3 region: CASLGGSGYEQYF. The CDR3 bases are TGTGCCAGCCTGGGCGGGAGTGGTTACGAGCAGTACTTC. The gene calls are TRBV5-8 and TRBJ2-7; 7 bases agree with TRBD2. CDR1 SGHTS and CDR2 YDEGEE come from the germline V gene. The trim removed 7 bases at V and 4 bases at J, leaving 8 bases unmatched. The CDR3 extends over 13 amino acids. Looking up the rest from reference TRBV5-8 and TRBJ2-7 gives the full variable domain: EAGVTQSPTHLIKTRGQQATLRCSPISGHTSVYWYQQALGLGLQFLLWYDEGEERNRGNFPPRFSGRQFPNYSSELNVNALELEDSALYLCASLGGSGYEQYFGPGTRLTVT.

This chain links TRBV10-1 with TRBJ1-1, with a tentative D call TRBD1 (6 bases). The germline gives CDR1 WNHNN, CDR2 SYGVQD (reference sequence). The CDR3 runs 15 residues. Trimming cost V 2 bases and J 6 bases, with 16 bases left between them. CDR3 bases: TGCGCCAGCAGTGAGACGGCCAGGGGACGGGCTGAAGCTTTCTTT. This encodes CASSETARGRAEAFF.

This sequence joins TRBV15 and TRBJ2-3; 7 bases agree with TRBD1. CDR3 size: 17 residues. J was trimmed by 2 bases and V by 0 bases; bases with no gene match: 8. The germline V gene has CDR1 LNHNV and CDR2 YYDKDF (reference sequence). The CDR3 loop reads CATSRDLRGLVTDTQYF. The DNA of the CDR3 is TGTGCCACCAGCAGAGATCTGAGGGGGCTTGTCACAGATACGCAGTATTTT.

V gene TRBV18 combines with J gene TRBJ2-7; D not resolved. The length of the CDR3 is 14 residues. Germline-derived CDR1 and CDR2 are KGHSH and LQKENI. Trimming pared 4 bases from V and 3 bases from J, leaving 13 bases between. The CDR3 sequence is CASSLGSGIYEQYF. The CDR3 bases are TGTGCCAGCTCACTAGGTAGTGGGATCTACGAGCAGTACTTC.

V is TRBV20-1 and J is TRBJ1-1; unclear D gene. The germline V gene has CDR1 DFQATT and CDR2 SNEGSKA (reference sequence). The CDR3 totals 10 residues. Trimming stripped 6 bases from V and 3 bases from J, with 5 bases between. The CDR3 loop reads CSAGYTEAFF. In DNA form, the CDR3 reads TGCAGTGCCGGCTACACTGAAGCTTTCTTT.

The V call is TRBV6-6, the J call TRBJ2-5, with 7 nucleotides matching TRBD1. J lost 5 bases, V lost 0 bases, and 6 bases had no gene match. Germline V gene data show CDR1 as MNHNY and CDR2 as SVGAGI (reference sequence). This CDR3 contains 15 residues. The CDR3 sequence: CASSYSDRVWETQYF. CDR3 DNA: TGTGCCAGCAGTTACTCCGACAGGGTTTGGGAGACCCAGTACTTC.

The chain uses TRBV14 and TRBJ1-4; possibly TRBD1 for D (5 bases). Between the trimmed V and J ends, which lost 0 bases and 10 bases, there was a span of 9 bases. This CDR3 has 13 residues. Germline V gene data show CDR1 as SGHDN and CDR2 as FVKESK. CDR3 amino acids: CASSQEGVRKLFF. CDR3 DNA sequence: TGTGCCAGCAGCCAAGAAGGGGTGAGAAAACTGTTTTTT.

This chain links TRBV6-5 with TRBJ2-5, with D tentatively TRBD2 (6 bases). With 2 bases removed from V and 5 bases from J, the gap between germline ends came to 12 bases. This CDR3 has 14 amino acids. In germline, CDR1 is MNHEY, CDR2 SVGAGI. The DNA of the CDR3 is TGTGCCAGCAGTTACAAGGGAGGCAGGGAGACCCAGTACTTC. Translating it yields CASSYKGGRETQYF.